This T cell receptor beta chain was captured by sequencing in a study of cytomegalovirus exposure and HLA in healthy donors. The germline CDR1 and CDR2 sequences are LNHNV and YYDKDF (reference sequence). The CDR3 extends over 15 amino acids. V shed 1 base and J shed 3 bases, with 11 bases lying between them. Researchers ran the PCR with 60 Vbeta and 13 Jbeta primers. Data came from immunoSEQ multiplex PCR; TCRdb stores just in-frame clones and leaves some out. Of around 80,000 clones in the sample, 70% to 85% are singletons; the top ten hold under 10%. This receptor was identified in a man aged 35 to 55 in good health and CMV-seropositive. The J gene is TRBJ2-3, the V gene TRBV15; weak D call: TRBD2 (7 bases). Sequencing was carried out using PBMCs. The CDR3 loop reads CATSRGGGGTDTQYF. CDR3 coding DNA: TGTGCCACCAGCAGAGGCGGGGGCGGTACAGATACGCAGTATTTT.